This entry lists 32 T cell receptor beta chains sequenced from one sample in a study of OX40 agonist ivuxolimab in advanced cancers. Some clones are missing from TCRdb's copy, which holds only in-frame ones; the method was immunoSEQ multiplex PCR. The table has about 53,000 clones, around 85% seen once; the top ten hold 10% to 15%. Sequencing used CD4+ or CD8+ T cells sorted from blood, obtained in a trial of the OX40 agonist ivuxolimab. The origin of the receptors is an adult with an advanced solid tumor such as melanoma, head and neck, liver or kidney cancer.

This chain links TRBV19 with TRBJ1-2; no clear D. Germline values: CDR1 LNHDA, CDR2 SQIVND (reference sequence). V was clipped by 7 bases and J by 3 bases, with 9 bases between them. The CDR3 totals 12 residues. The CDR3 nucleotides read TGTGCCAGTAAGCGGGTTGACTATGGCTACACCTTC. It specifies CASKRVDYGYTF.

The chain recombines TRBV2 with TRBJ1-2; no reliable D call. CDR1 SNHLY and CDR2 FYNNEI come from the germline V gene. Trimming cost V 4 bases and J 1 base, with 10 bases left between them. The CDR3 extends over 14 amino acids. The DNA for the CDR3 is TGTGCCAGCAGTGCATCACAGATTAACTATGGCTACACCTTC. Translating it yields CASSASQINYGYTF.

This chain uses TRBV5-1 with TRBJ2-3; tentative D call: TRBD2 (5 bases). Trimming took 1 base from V and 5 from J, leaving 17 bases between them. CDR3 length: 16 amino acids. In germline, CDR1 is SGHRS, CDR2 YFSETQ. The CDR3 loop is CASSLRVSESGDTQYF. The DNA of the CDR3 is TGCGCCAGCAGCTTGAGGGTTAGCGAAAGTGGAGATACGCAGTATTTT.

The rearrangement links TRBV29-1 to TRBJ2-3, with 13 bases fitting TRBD2. Germline CDR1 and CDR2: SQVTM and ANQGSEA. J was trimmed by 4 bases and V by 7 bases; bases with no gene match: 2. This CDR3 region has 13 residues. The CDR3 sequence is CSGTSGSADTQYF. CDR3 nucleotides: TGCAGCGGGACTAGCGGGAGTGCAGATACGCAGTATTTT.

The chain combines TRBV4-2 with TRBJ1-4; tentatively, D is TRBD1 (6 bases). This CDR3 is 15 amino acids long. Germline V lookup: CDR1 LGHNA, CDR2 YNFKEQ. Trimming took 1 base from V and 7 from J, leaving 13 bases between them. The CDR3 bases are TGTGCCAGCAGCCAAGTGGGAGGGGGGGGTGAAAAACTGTTTTTT. Protein product: CASSQVGGGGEKLFF.

The rearrangement joins TRBV7-9 to TRBJ1-2, with D possibly TRBD1 on 6 matching bases. Germline-derived CDR1 and CDR2 are SEHNR and FQNEAQ (reference sequence). V was shortened by 5 bases and J by 1 base, with 11 bases between the two germline ends. The CDR3 has 14 amino acids. The CDR3 reads CASSPGQHNYGYTF. In DNA, the CDR3 is TGTGCCAGCAGCCCGGGACAACATAACTATGGCTACACCTTC.

This clone has only a few counts. The chain has TRBV5-1 and TRBJ1-1; D remains ambiguous. CDR3 size: 14 residues. CDR1 SGHRS and CDR2 YFSETQ come from the germline V gene. V was pared by 0 bases and J by 0 bases, with 6 bases between. The CDR3 sequence is CASSLGHLNTEAFF. For the CDR3, the DNA is TGCGCCAGCAGCTTGGGACACTTGAACACTGAAGCTTTCTTT.

This clone was found once. V and J are TRBV11-2 and TRBJ2-6; D gene unclear. The CDR3 consists of 15 residues. Trimming took 3 bases from V and 1 from J, leaving 7 bases between them. The germline gives CDR1 SGHAT, CDR2 FQNNGV. The CDR3 sequence: CASSFERSGANVLTF. The CDR3 bases are TGTGCCAGCAGCTTCGAGAGGTCTGGGGCCAACGTCCTGACTTTC. Drawing the rest from reference TRBV11-2 and TRBJ2-6, the complete variable domain is EAGVAQSPRYKIIEKRQSVAFWCNPISGHATLYWYQQILGQGPKLLIQFQNNGVVDDSQLPKDRFSAERLKGVDSTLKIQPAKLEDSAVYLCASSFERSGANVLTFGAGSRLTVL.

J is TRBJ1-4 and V is TRBV29-1, with 8 bases identical to TRBD1. The CDR3 has 13 residues. Germline CDR1 and CDR2: SQVTM and ANQGSEA. V shed 5 bases, J shed 8 bases, and the junction held 7 bases outside the gene matches. Here the CDR3 reads CSVSQGAREKLFF. The CDR3 nucleotides are TGCAGCGTTTCTCAGGGGGCAAGGGAAAAACTGTTTTTT.

This clone was picked up one time. The chain employs TRBV5-1 and TRBJ2-1, with 14 positions matching TRBD2. V was clipped by 1 base and J by 6 bases; unmatched bases: 6. The CDR3 length is 17 residues. Germline V gene data show CDR1 as SGHRS and CDR2 as YFSETQ. The CDR3: CASSLRGTSGRGNEQFF. The DNA for the CDR3 is TGCGCCAGCAGCTTGCGGGGGACTAGCGGGAGAGGCAATGAGCAGTTCTTC.

This rearrangement joins TRBV7-8 to TRBJ1-2, with D possibly TRBD1 on 5 matching bases. Germline V lookup: CDR1 SGHVS, CDR2 FQNEAQ. V was shortened by 1 base and J by 4 bases, with 7 bases between the two germline ends. The CDR3 consists of 13 residues. The CDR3 DNA is TGTGCCAGCAGCTTAGGGGGCGGCTATGGCTACACCTTC. The encoded protein is CASSLGGGYGYTF.

J is TRBJ2-7 and V is TRBV6-5, with TRBD1 identical over 8 bases. V lost 5 bases to trimming and J lost 3 bases; unmatched junction nucleotides: 9. Germline CDR1 reads MNHEY; CDR2 reads SVGAGI. This CDR3 has 15 residues. This chain's CDR3 is CASSARTGLYYEQYF. The CDR3 DNA reads TGTGCCAGCAGTGCCCGGACAGGGCTTTACTACGAGCAGTACTTC.

The J gene is TRBJ2-3, the V gene TRBV9, with D maybe TRBD1 (5 bases). The CDR3 loop spans 15 amino acids. Trimming took 4 bases from V and 0 from J, leaving 12 bases between them. Germline CDR1 and CDR2: SGDLS and YYNGEE. CDR3 sequence (DNA): TGTGCCAGCAGCTCGGACACCCGAAGCACAGATACGCAGTATTTT. It translates to CASSSDTRSTDTQYF.

This clone was recorded a few times. CDR3 region: CASRGGVGYEQFF. The CDR3 nucleotides read TGTGCCAGCAGAGGAGGGGTCGGATATGAGCAGTTCTTC. The V and J genes are TRBV6-1 and TRBJ2-1; TRBD2 might be the D (6 bases). This CDR3 spans 13 amino acids. The germline V gene has CDR1 MNHNS and CDR2 SASEGT. The V gene lost 6 bases and the J gene lost 8 bases, with 14 bases spanning the gap.

The J gene is TRBJ1-1, the V gene TRBV5-1, with TRBD1 as a possible D gene (5 bases). V was clipped by 5 bases and J by 4 bases, with 18 bases between them. The length of the CDR3 is 15 residues. Germline values: CDR1 SGHRS, CDR2 YFSETQ. The CDR3 nucleotides are TGCGCCAGCAGGGACCGGGGCCTGGGAGGCACTGAAGCTTTCTTT. It translates to CASRDRGLGGTEAFF.

V usage is TRBV11-2 and J usage is TRBJ2-7; the D gene is possibly TRBD1 (8 bases). The CDR3 has 15 residues. V was shortened by 7 bases and J by 4 bases, with 20 bases between the two germline ends. Germline V lookup: CDR1 SGHAT, CDR2 FQNNGV. The CDR3 nucleotides are TGTGCCAGCAAGGGGGGAGGGACAGGACGTTACGAGCAGTACTTC. Amino acids: CASKGGGTGRYEQYF.

The sample holds a few counts of this clone. This chain's CDR3 is CASSSTSSSSYNEQFF. CDR3 DNA sequence: TGTGCCAGCAGCTCGACTAGCTCAAGCTCCTACAATGAGCAGTTCTTC. The chain recombines TRBV11-1 with TRBJ2-1, with 7 bases aligning to TRBD2. V lost 4 bases and J lost 0; bases outside the gene matches: 6. Germline V lookup: CDR1 SGHAT, CDR2 FQDESV (reference sequence). There are 16 residues in the CDR3. The full variable domain, with the rest looked up from reference TRBV11-1 and TRBJ2-1, is EAEVAQSPRYKITEKSQAVAFWCDPISGHATLYWYRQILGQGPELLVQFQDESVVDDSQLPKDRFSAERLKGVDSTLKIQPAELGDSAMYLCASSSTSSSSYNEQFFGPGTRLTVL.

V gene TRBV7-9 combines with J gene TRBJ2-7, with 7 bases fitting TRBD1. The CDR3 consists of 13 residues. With 4 bases clipped from V and 3 bases from J, the junction kept 3 bases outside the gene matches. Germline CDR1 and CDR2: SEHNR and FQNEAQ (reference sequence). CDR3 sequence reads: CASSSGTDYEQYF. The DNA of the CDR3 is TGTGCCAGCAGCTCCGGGACAGACTACGAGCAGTACTTC.

This clone has only a few counts. The V gene is TRBV19, the J gene TRBJ1-6, with D perhaps TRBD1 (6 bases). Germline V lookup: CDR1 LNHDA, CDR2 SQIVND (reference sequence). V lost 8 bases and J 7 bases, leaving 15 bases between the germline ends. This CDR3 contains 14 residues. CDR3 loop: CASLGGAKNSPLHF. CDR3 in DNA: TGTGCCAGTCTCGGGGGCGCGAAGAATTCACCCCTCCACTTT. Using reference TRBV19 and TRBJ1-6 for the parts outside the CDR3, the full variable domain is DGGITQSPKYLFRKEGQNVTLSCEQNLNHDAMYWYRQDPGQGLRLIYYSQIVNDFQKGDIAEGYSVSREKKESFPLTVTSAQKNPTAFYLCASLGGAKNSPLHFGNGTRLTVT.

This clone was counted a single time. This chain uses TRBV4-2 with TRBJ2-7; 11 bases match TRBD2. Germline V gives CDR1 LGHNA, CDR2 YNFKEQ. CDR3 length: 16 amino acids. The trim removed 6 bases at V and 2 bases at J, leaving 9 bases unmatched. The DNA for the CDR3 is TGTGCCAGCAGGCTAGCGGGGGGAGAGGCGGCCTACGAGCAGTACTTC. It yields the protein CASRLAGGEAAYEQYF.

The rearrangement links TRBV10-3 to TRBJ2-1; 8 nucleotides align to TRBD2. CDR3 length: 16 residues. The V gene's germline CDR1 is ENHRY and CDR2 SYGVKD. V dropped 10 bases and J dropped 6; count of bases not matched to a gene: 17. CDR3: CATRERELDLANEQFF. The CDR3 DNA is TGTGCCACCCGGGAGCGGGAGTTGGACCTGGCCAATGAGCAGTTCTTC.

The J gene is TRBJ1-1, the V gene TRBV6-1; 7 bases fit TRBD1. The junction had 9 bases not matched to a gene; V was cut back by 6 bases and J by 5 bases. The V gene's germline CDR1 is MNHNS and CDR2 SASEGT. The CDR3 extends over 14 amino acids. CDR3 sequence: CASSVDRTKTEAFF. The DNA for the CDR3 is TGTGCCAGCAGCGTGGACAGGACTAAAACTGAAGCTTTCTTT.

This chain links TRBV7-6 with TRBJ2-7; D remains ambiguous. This CDR3 region has 15 residues. The germline V gene encodes CDR1 SGHVS and CDR2 FNYEAQ. Trimming stripped 1 base from V and 4 bases from J, with 14 bases between. The chain's CDR3 is CASSLGPNPGYEQYF. The CDR3 DNA sequence: TGTGCCAGCAGCTTAGGGCCCAACCCCGGGTACGAGCAGTACTTC.

This chain connects TRBV9 to TRBJ2-1; 7 bases align to TRBD1. The germline CDR1 and CDR2 sequences are SGDLS and YYNGEE. This CDR3 is 16 amino acids long. J was trimmed by 12 bases and V by 0 bases; bases with no gene match: 15. The CDR3 region has the DNA TGTGCCAGCAGCGTAGCTGGGACAGAAGTTTTAAGCGGGCAGTTCTTC. Translating it yields CASSVAGTEVLSGQFF.

V usage is TRBV6-1 and J usage is TRBJ2-7; 7 bases fit TRBD2. The V and J ends lost 8 bases and 3 bases, in that order; junction bases with no gene match: 10. This CDR3 has 14 amino acids. Per the germline V gene, CDR1 is MNHNS and CDR2 is SASEGT. The CDR3 loop is CASQGAAGFYEQYF. The CDR3 DNA reads as TGTGCCAGCCAAGGGGCAGCGGGATTCTACGAGCAGTACTTC.

The V and J genes are TRBV28 and TRBJ1-3; TRBD1 matches at 8 bases. Germline CDR1 and CDR2: MDHEN and SYDVKM. V was clipped by 8 bases and J by 2 bases; unmatched bases: 11. The CDR3 is made up of 16 amino acids. CDR3 loop: CASVSGTGWTGNTIYF. In nucleotides, the CDR3 is TGTGCCAGCGTAAGTGGGACAGGTTGGACTGGAAACACCATATATTTT. The full variable domain, its missing parts supplied by reference TRBV28 and TRBJ1-3, is DVKVTQSSRYLVKRTGEKVFLECVQDMDHENMFWYRQDPGLGLRLIYFSYDVKMKEKGDIPEGYSVSREKKERFSLILESASTNQTSMYLCASVSGTGWTGNTIYFGEGSWLTVV.

This chain joins TRBV19 and TRBJ1-1, with D possibly being TRBD1 (5 bases). Germline V gene data show CDR1 as LNHDA and CDR2 as SQIVND (reference sequence). This CDR3 has 14 residues. V was cut by 3 bases and J by 0 bases, with 8 bases left in between. This CDR3 is CASSMGRVNTEAFF. In DNA, the CDR3 is TGTGCCAGTAGTATGGGCAGGGTGAACACTGAAGCTTTCTTT.

This chain connects TRBV28 to TRBJ2-3, with a possible D match to TRBD2 (5 bases). CDR1 and CDR2 (germline): MDHEN, SYDVKM. There are 15 residues in the CDR3. V was clipped by 7 bases and J by 0 bases, with 14 bases between them. The CDR3 DNA is TGTGCCAGCAACCCTGCGGGCCGTAGCACAGATACGCAGTATTTT. This codes for CASNPAGRSTDTQYF.

The rearrangement uses TRBV5-8 and TRBJ2-1; 13 bases match TRBD2. J lost 8 bases, V lost 3 bases, and 8 bases had no gene match. Germline-derived CDR1 and CDR2 are SGHTS and YDEGEE. The CDR3 runs to 16 residues. CDR3 sequence (DNA): TGTGCCAGCAGCTGGGCACTAGCGGGAGGGGCCCATGAGCAGTTCTTC. As protein: CASSWALAGGAHEQFF.

This chain uses TRBV19 with TRBJ1-5, with D perhaps TRBD1 (5 bases). CDR1 is LNHDA and CDR2 is SQIVND in the germline V gene (reference sequence). Trimming took 3 bases from V and 5 from J, leaving 17 bases between them. CDR3 length: 16 residues. The CDR3 spells CASSIRRDFVYQPQHF. The CDR3 DNA sequence: TGTGCCAGTAGTATTAGACGGGACTTTGTATATCAGCCCCAGCATTTT.

This clone was counted many times. J is TRBJ2-1 and V is TRBV5-1, with D maybe TRBD2 (5 bases). The CDR3 covers 13 residues. Germline lookup yields CDR1 SGHRS and CDR2 YFSETQ. Deletions cut 0 bases from V and 7 bases from J, with 8 bases between. CDR3 nucleotide sequence: TGCGCCAGCAGCTTGGGAAGGGAGAATGAGCAGTTCTTC. Translation gives CASSLGRENEQFF.

V is TRBV11-3 and J is TRBJ2-3; 7 bases line up with TRBD2. The CDR3 sequence is 15 residues long. Germline loops: CDR1 SGHNT, CDR2 YENEEA. V dropped 1 base and J dropped 4; count of bases not matched to a gene: 5. The CDR3 loop is CASSLGAGLSDTQYF. The DNA for the CDR3 is TGTGCCAGCAGCTTAGGGGCGGGACTATCAGATACGCAGTATTTT.